This T cell receptor beta chain was retrieved from a study of a mutant IDH1 vaccine in newly diagnosed glioma. Study-level background: Treated patients comprised approximately 60% males and about 40% females, mean age about 44 years. Previous care, which was radiotherapy, temozolomide, or both, most often involved both. Study findings and constraints: Apparently, pseudoprogression bore no relation to changes among the top peripheral T cell clonotypes. There were vaccine-induced immune responses in around 94% of the patients.

Trimming cost V 5 bases and J 4 bases, with 14 bases left between them. CDR1 and CDR2 (germline): SGHVS, FNYEAQ. There are 14 residues in the CDR3. A word on this clone: Its target is not known.

The repertoire was sequenced with immunoSEQ multiplex PCR; TCRdb's copy has only in-frame clones and lacks some. The table has about 38,000 clones, roughly 80% seen once; the top ten hold about 9.1%. Time point defined: baseline, week 1 (first vaccination visit). Treatment noted: pre-vaccination baseline after standard-of-care therapy. This clonotype was sampled from a man in his forties with glioma. Some clones in this sample may be carry-over from other donors' samples. Material: PBMCs, obtained from a glioma patient treated with radiotherapy, temozolomide or both. The chain carries TRBV7-6 and TRBJ1-1; unclear D gene. The CDR3, as DNA: TGTGCCAGCAGCCCCCAACAGCGGAGCACTGAAGCTTTCTTT. Translating gives CASSPQQRSTEAFF.